This T cell receptor beta chain was retrieved from a study of patients and donors after allogeneic stem cell transplantation. Germline V gene lookup returns CDR1 DFQATT and CDR2 SNEGSKA (reference sequence). V shed 4 bases, J shed 2 bases, and the junction held 8 bases outside the gene matches. CDR3 size: 14 residues. TCRdb re-derived calls from the RT-PCR reads in MiXCR, one entry per CDR3 protein. Here the sample spans a few hundred thousand distinct CDR3 sequences, roughly 38% being singletons. The sample comprised blood, either unsorted or a sorted T cell fraction (not recorded which). The rearrangement links TRBV20-1 to TRBJ2-7, with 7 bases aligning to TRBD2. The clonotype comes from a human donor who was either an allogeneic HSCT recipient or a stem cell or donor lymphocyte infusion donor (not recorded which). It is not recorded whose cells these are; they may come from a transplant donor. The CDR3 DNA sequence: TGCAGTGCTACCCGGAGCGGGGCAGCCTACGAGCAGTACTTC. Translation gives CSATRSGAAYEQYF.